This T cell receptor beta chain emerged from a study of beta chain features in type 1 diabetes. CDR1 SGDLS and CDR2 YYNGEE come from the germline V gene. V was shortened by 0 bases and J by 1 base, with 3 bases between the two germline ends. There are 13 residues in the CDR3. Study findings and constraints: For patients, the naive, central memory and Treg TCRB repertoires appeared more alike than for healthy donors. Shorter TCRB CDR3s, moderately but significantly so, marked every one of the four CD4+ subsets in Type 1 diabetes patients.

As concerns this clone: What it recognizes is unknown. This specimen includes other DNA sequences encoding the same CDR3.

Of the isolated RNA, all was reverse transcribed, and so the sequenced material was expressed TCRB transcripts. Using immunoSEQ multiplex PCR, the repertoire was profiled, and TCRdb retains in-frame clones only, with some absent. The sample records under 400,000 clones, roughly 13% being singletons. The source is a woman aged 18-30 years with type 1 diabetes. The chain joins TRBV9 to TRBJ2-3; D is unclear. The sample comprised naive CD4+ T cells from blood. In nucleotides, the CDR3 is TGTGCCAGCAGCGTAGTCGGCACAGATACGCAGTATTTT. It yields the protein CASSVVGTDTQYF.